A selection of T cell receptor beta chains follows, all from one sample in a study of a mutant IDH1 vaccine in newly diagnosed glioma. Libraries were prepared by immunoSEQ multiplex PCR; TCRdb keeps only in-frame clonotypes and omits some of them. The sample has under 150,000 clones; about four fifths are singletons. Antigens for these TCRs are unknown. The sequencing here drew on PBMCs, taken from a glioma patient whose treatment included an IDH1 peptide vaccine. The receptor set was obtained from a man aged 40-55 years with glioma. Each CDR3 is given with its conserved first and last residue. D genes are given only for firm matches. Clone size is given for some rows only: seen once, a few or many times, or a class if the clone is expanded.

TRBJ1-4,TRBV28,-,TRBD1,CASTLARDRAPDEKLFF,TGTGCCAGCACTCTGGCCCGCGACAGGGCCCCTGATGAAAAACTGTTTTTT
TRBJ2-1,TRBV28,-,TRBD2,CASSSTPGGESEQFF,TGTGCCAGCAGTTCCACCCCGGGGGGGGAGAGTGAGCAGTTCTTC
TRBJ1-5,TRBV2,-,-,CASSEAGDSNQPQHF,TGTGCCAGCAGTGAAGCGGGAGATAGCAATCAGCCCCAGCATTTT
TRBJ2-5,TRBV4-3,-,TRBD2,CASSQNGASGRLQETQYF,TGCGCCAGCAGCCAAAACGGGGCTAGCGGGAGGTTGCAAGAGACCCAGTACTTC
TRBJ1-3,TRBV7-2,-,-,CASSQYSISGNTIYF,TGTGCCAGCAGCCAGTACAGCATCTCTGGAAACACCATATATTTT
TRBJ1-1,TRBV29-1,-,-,CGVEGPLRRAEAFF,TGCGGCGTTGAAGGGCCGCTCCGGCGGGCTGAAGCTTTCTTT
TRBJ1-4,TRBV7-2,-,TRBD1,CASSLTGVFEKLFF,TGTGCCAGCAGCTTAACAGGGGTTTTTGAAAAACTGTTTTTT
TRBJ1-5,TRBV18,-,-,CASSTSGGGQPQHF,TGTGCCAGCTCAACCTCGGGGGGCGGTCAGCCCCAGCATTTT
TRBJ2-7,TRBV19,-,TRBD1,CASSTGQRPYEQYF,TGTGCCAGTAGTACGGGACAGCGACCCTACGAGCAGTACTTC
TRBJ2-2,TRBV30,-,TRBD2,CAWKSSGRGAGELFF,TGTGCCTGGAAGTCTAGCGGGAGAGGGGCCGGGGAGCTGTTTTTT
TRBJ2-5,TRBV4-3,-,-,CASSQDYLNRETQYF,TGCGCCAGCAGCCAAGATTACCTAAATAGAGAGACCCAGTACTTC
TRBJ2-2,TRBV9,-,TRBD1,CASSGGTGETGELFF,TGTGCCAGCAGCGGGGGGACAGGGGAAACCGGGGAGCTGTTTTTT
TRBJ2-5,TRBV5-4,-,-,CASSTSRYQETQYF,TGCGCCAGCAGCACGTCCAGGTACCAAGAGACCCAGTACTTC
TRBJ2-7,TRBV6-6,-,-,CASSYSGAYEQYF,TGTGCCAGCAGTTACTCTGGGGCCTACGAGCAGTACTTC
TRBJ1-5,TRBV6-1,-,-,CASRGENQPQHF,TGTGCCAGCAGGGGGGAGAATCAGCCCCAGCATTTT
TRBJ2-4,TRBV5-6,-,TRBD1,CASSLVGQITKNIQYF,TGTGCCAGCAGCTTGGTGGGACAGATAACCAAAAACATTCAGTACTTC
TRBJ2-2,TRBV4-1,-,-,CASSQGLHTGELFF,TGCGCCAGCAGCCAAGGGCTTCACACCGGGGAGCTGTTTTTT
TRBJ2-5,TRBV25-1,-,-,CASSDFWGQYF,TGTGCCAGCAGTGACTTCTGGGGCCAGTACTTC
TRBJ2-7,TRBV4-2,-,-,CASSQTSYYEQYF,TGTGCCAGCAGCCAAACCTCCTACTACGAGCAGTACTTC
TRBJ2-7,TRBV5-1,-,-,CASSLEGGSLSYF,TGCGCCAGCAGCTTGGAGGGCGGTTCCCTATCGTACTTC
TRBJ2-7,TRBV21-1,few,-,CASSPEGHSYEQYF,TGTGCCAGCAGCCCCGAGGGGCACAGCTACGAGCAGTACTTC
TRBJ2-4,TRBV9,-,TRBD1,CASSVGGTGNIQYF,TGTGCCAGCAGCGTAGGAGGGACAGGGAACATTCAGTACTTC
TRBJ2-5,TRBV19,-,TRBD1,CASRKTGGGETQYF,TGTGCCAGTAGAAAGACAGGGGGAGGGGAGACCCAGTACTTC
TRBJ2-7,TRBV30,-,-,CAWSWKEPYEQYF,TGTGCCTGGAGTTGGAAAGAACCCTACGAGCAGTACTTC
TRBJ1-5,TRBV28,-,-,CASSLSGINQPQHF,TGTGCCAGCAGTTTATCAGGCATAAATCAGCCCCAGCATTTT
TRBJ1-5,TRBV19,-,-,CASSSGLGTSNQPQHF,TGTGCCAGTAGTTCCGGATTGGGGACTAGCAATCAGCCCCAGCATTTT
TRBJ2-4,TRBV2,-,-,CASSEAGVNILAKNIQYF,TGTGCCAGCAGTGAGGCAGGGGTAAATATTCTAGCCAAAAACATTCAGTACTTC
TRBJ2-7,TRBV18,-,-,CASSPVGSAYEQYF,TGTGCCAGCTCACCGGTCGGGAGCGCCTACGAGCAGTACTTC
TRBJ2-7,TRBV7-2,few,-,CASSLVGPTYEQYF,TGTGCCAGCAGCTTAGTGGGTCCTACCTACGAGCAGTACTTC
TRBJ2-1,TRBV27,-,TRBD2,CASSLDSSSGGNYNEQFF,TGTGCCAGCAGTTTGGACAGTTCTAGCGGGGGTAACTACAATGAGCAGTTCTTC
TRBJ2-7,TRBV10-3,-,TRBD2,CAISESRGLAGGPYEQYF,TGTGCCATCAGTGAGTCTCGTGGCCTAGCGGGGGGGCCATACGAGCAGTACTTC
TRBJ2-4,TRBV9,-,-,CASSGRTGPKNIQYF,TGTGCCAGCAGCGGGCGGACGGGACCCAAAAACATTCAGTACTTC
TRBJ1-1,TRBV27,few,-,CASSPHFRDNTEAFF,TGTGCCAGCAGTCCTCATTTCAGGGACAACACTGAAGCTTTCTTT
TRBJ2-5,TRBV6-5,-,-,CASRRDSAQETQYF,TGTGCCAGCAGACGCGACAGTGCCCAAGAGACCCAGTACTTC
TRBJ1-1,TRBV30,many,-,CAWSVTGYTEAFF,TGTGCCTGGAGTGTTACAGGGTACACTGAAGCTTTCTTT
TRBJ2-1,TRBV27,-,TRBD2,CASSFPSGGRNEQFF,TGTGCCAGCAGTTTCCCTAGCGGGGGGCGGAATGAGCAGTTCTTC
TRBJ1-2,TRBV5-6,-,-,CASSLDRQNYGYTF,TGTGCCAGCAGCTTGGACCGACAGAACTATGGCTACACCTTC
TRBJ2-7,TRBV2,-,TRBD1,CASSDGRGLSYEQYF,TGTGCCAGCAGTGACGGCAGGGGGCTATCCTACGAGCAGTACTTC
TRBJ2-3,TRBV12-5,few,TRBD2,CASGRLAGADTQYF,TGTGCTAGTGGAAGACTAGCGGGGGCAGATACGCAGTATTTT
TRBJ2-2,TRBV15,-,TRBD1,CATSRGQGTGELFF,TGTGCCACCAGCAGAGGACAGGGGACCGGGGAGCTGTTTTTT
TRBJ2-5,TRBV29-1,-,-,CSVEVAGETQYF,TGCAGCGTTGAGGTGGCAGGCGAGACCCAGTACTTC
TRBJ2-7,TRBV2,few,TRBD2,CASSEEGIAGSSYEQYF,TGTGCCAGCAGTGAAGAAGGCATAGCGGGGAGCTCCTACGAGCAGTACTTC
TRBJ2-2,TRBV4-2,-,-,CASSQREDSGELFF,TGTGCCAGCAGCCAAAGGGAGGACTCCGGGGAGCTGTTTTTT
TRBJ1-3,TRBV2,few,-,CASTGEILLGNTIYF,TGTGCCAGCACGGGGGAAATCTTGTTGGGAAACACCATATATTTT
TRBJ1-4,TRBV4-3,-,-,CASSLYRSPNEKLFF,TGCGCCAGCAGCCTGTACAGGAGCCCTAATGAAAAACTGTTTTTT
TRBJ2-3,TRBV5-1,-,TRBD1,CASRDRGWGTDTQYF,TGCGCCAGCAGGGACAGGGGGTGGGGCACAGATACGCAGTATTTT
TRBJ2-1,TRBV19,once,-,CASRPSGVNEQFF,TGTGCCAGTAGGCCCTCAGGGGTCAATGAGCAGTTCTTC
TRBJ1-5,TRBV21-1,-,-,CASSIARDRVLSSLLGGNQPQHF,TGTGCCAGCAGCATTGCCCGGGACAGGGTTCTCTCGTCCCTTTTGGGCGGCAATCAGCCCCAGCATTTT
TRBJ2-2,TRBV5-1,once,TRBD2,CASSWWATSGGASNTGELFF,TGCGCCAGCAGCTGGTGGGCGACTAGCGGGGGGGCCTCGAACACCGGGGAGCTGTTTTTT
TRBJ2-1,TRBV28,-,TRBD2,CASKIAGGPFDNEQFF,TGTGCCAGCAAAATAGCGGGAGGGCCCTTCGACAATGAGCAGTTCTTC
TRBJ2-1,TRBV15,once,-,CATSRERLYNEQFF,TGTGCCACCAGCAGAGAACGGCTATACAATGAGCAGTTCTTC
TRBJ2-5,TRBV14,-,TRBD1,CASSRTGGRETQYF,TGTGCCAGCAGCCGAACAGGGGGGCGAGAGACCCAGTACTTC
TRBJ1-6,TRBV4-3,-,TRBD1,CASSQAPTSRQGSYNSPLHF,TGCGCCAGCAGCCAAGCCCCCACGAGTCGACAGGGCTCCTATAATTCACCCCTCCACTTT
TRBJ2-2,TRBV9,few,-,CASSVVRAGGGQNTGELFF,TGTGCCAGCAGCGTAGTGAGGGCCGGAGGGGGACAGAACACCGGGGAGCTGTTTTTT
TRBJ1-4,TRBV27,-,-,CASRSPNEKLFF,TGTGCCAGCAGGAGTCCTAATGAAAAACTGTTTTTT
TRBJ2-3,TRBV5-4,-,-,CASSSSARDTQYF,TGTGCCAGCAGCTCCTCGGCAAGGGATACGCAGTATTTT
TRBJ1-1,TRBV30,-,-,CAWRTAPNTEAFF,TGTGCCTGGAGAACAGCGCCCAACACTGAAGCTTTCTTT
TRBJ1-1,TRBV4-1,-,-,CASSQEVGLNTEAFF,TGCGCCAGCAGCCAAGAAGTGGGTCTGAACACTGAAGCTTTCTTT
TRBJ2-3,TRBV4-1,-,TRBD2,CASSLAGVTSDTQYF,TGCGCCAGCAGCCTAGCGGGAGTAACGTCAGATACGCAGTATTTT